This entry is about one T cell receptor beta chain. This sample stems from a study of blood T cell repertoires in COVID-19. In the study overall: The analysed material was cDNA or gDNA that came from T cells, B-cell-depleted T cells, or PBMCs.

The CDR3 has 11 amino acids. Trimming took 7 bases from V and 9 from J; bases not matched to a gene: 3. In the source study's methods: Amplification of reference gene primers was used by the study to estimate nucleated cell counts. Sequenced by immunoSEQ multiplex PCR; TCRdb stores in-frame clones only, minus some. V and J calls and clone size are those listed in that table; D and trimming were worked out from the DNA. The table shows more than 75,000 clones, with approximately 88% occurring only once. This receptor was taken from a man aged 50 to 59 with COVID-19, enrolled during active disease. The sample was peripheral blood. The chain uses TRBV12-3 or TRBV12-4 and TRBJ2-5; 9 positions agree with TRBD1. CDR3 amino acids: CASTDRGSQYF. The CDR3 bases are TGTGCCAGCACCGACAGGGGGTCCCAGTACTTC.